A selection of T cell receptor beta chains follows, all from one sample in a study of early T cells in non-severe SARS-CoV-2 infection. TCRdb passed the 5' RACE reads through MiXCR, listing each CDR3 protein once. The sample records about 60,000 distinct CDR3 sequences, just under 9% being singletons. Material for sequencing was whole blood. The receptors were gathered from an adult who was a healthcare worker with PCR-confirmed SARS-CoV-2 infection or an uninfected control (not recorded which). Each CDR3 is given without its conserved first and last residue. The D gene is left open where the match is weak.

CDR3: SASPLAAGRQETQY
V: TRBV20-1
D: TRBD2
length: 14

CDR3: SARVAWGGGNQPQH
V: TRBV20-1
D: -
length: 14

CDR3: ASSKGQKQETQY
V: TRBV28
D: TRBD1
length: 12

CDR3: ASSRGFTSGRRTGELF
V: TRBV6-5
D: TRBD2
length: 16

CDR3: ASSPGTEFYEQY
V: TRBV12-3/TRBV12-4
D: -
length: 12

CDR3: ASSRRLAAQETQY
V: TRBV7-2
D: TRBD2
length: 13

CDR3: AISESNRGLTSEQF
V: TRBV10-3
D: TRBD1
length: 14

CDR3: ASSPTSGKNEQF
V: TRBV6-2/TRBV6-3
D: TRBD2
length: 12

CDR3: ASSIDSRLTEQY
V: TRBV28
D: -
length: 12

CDR3: ASSVGGAGSPLH
V: TRBV9
D: -
length: 12

CDR3: ASRTGFNEQF
V: TRBV5-1
D: -
length: 10

CDR3: ASSYAGDNSPLH
V: TRBV6-2/TRBV6-3
D: -
length: 12

CDR3: ASSGLAGGRTGELF
V: TRBV25-1
D: TRBD2
length: 14

CDR3: ASSQEHGAETQY
V: TRBV4-3
D: -
length: 12

CDR3: ASSPGTSPSEQF
V: TRBV5-1
D: TRBD2
length: 12

CDR3: SVGNTNEQF
V: TRBV29-1
D: -
length: 9

CDR3: ASTPSGEKLF
V: TRBV2
D: -
length: 10

CDR3: ASSPAGGSYNEQF
V: TRBV6-5
D: TRBD2
length: 13

CDR3: ASSWGTGRDEKLF
V: TRBV28
D: TRBD1
length: 13

CDR3: ASGAYEQY
V: TRBV6-2/TRBV6-3
D: -
length: 8

CDR3: ASSPGYREGTEAF
V: TRBV18
D: -
length: 13

CDR3: ASSIGTRELF
V: TRBV19
D: -
length: 10

CDR3: ASSQRDLNTEAF
V: TRBV28
D: -
length: 12

CDR3: ASSMTRAGYEQY
V: TRBV6-1
D: -
length: 12

CDR3: SVTGTGYYEQY
V: TRBV29-1
D: TRBD1
length: 11

CDR3: ASSLTSGSYEQF
V: TRBV6-6
D: TRBD2
length: 12

CDR3: ASSLGIFSTGELF
V: TRBV28
D: -
length: 13

CDR3: ASSQGYTEAF
V: TRBV3-1
D: -
length: 10

CDR3: ATSRDSGEGGYT
V: TRBV15
D: -
length: 12

CDR3: ASSRSRNVLT
V: TRBV4-3
D: -
length: 10

CDR3: ASTTGGEQF
V: TRBV6-2/TRBV6-3
D: TRBD1
length: 9

CDR3: SARTGSSNQPQH
V: TRBV20-1
D: TRBD1
length: 12

CDR3: SVKLDSPTDTQY
V: TRBV29-1
D: -
length: 12

CDR3: ASSYSGLAEVQNLKETQY
V: TRBV6-5
D: TRBD2
length: 18

CDR3: SARLPSGRPPYEQY
V: TRBV20-1
D: TRBD2
length: 14

CDR3: SAYPTGGVSNQPQH
V: TRBV20-1
D: -
length: 14

CDR3: ASSLELSLEQF
V: TRBV27
D: -
length: 11

CDR3: ASSQGAGGGEKLF
V: TRBV4-2
D: TRBD1
length: 13